This is a list of T cell receptor beta chains from one sample in a study of response to subunit inactivated influenza vaccine. TCRdb analysed the RT-PCR reads with MiXCR anew, one entry per CDR3 protein. The repertoire includes a few hundred thousand distinct CDR3 sequences, about 7.2% of them detected once, and approximately 14% sits in the top ten. This specimen was PBMCs from blood, taken roughly 24 months after vaccination. These receptor sequences come from a man aged 50-75 years who received an inactivated influenza vaccine. Each CDR3 is given with its conserved first and last residue. D genes are given only for firm matches. For some rows the clone size is stated as once, few or many, or as a class when expanded; others skip it.

size	V	D	J	DNA	CDR3
few	TRBV7-2	-	TRBJ1-3	TGTGCCAGCAGCCCTGGGGGCGCTGGAAACACCATATATTTT	CASSPGGAGNTIYF
-	TRBV6-1	-	TRBJ1-5	TGTGCCAGCAGTCTCCGGGAGGGGCCCTCCAATCAGCCCCAGCATTTT	CASSLREGPSNQPQHF
many	TRBV12-3/TRBV12-4	TRBD2	TRBJ2-1	TGTGCCAGCAGTCCGCGGGAGGGCGGTGAGCAGTTCTTC	CASSPREGGEQFF
-	TRBV11-1	TRBD1	TRBJ2-7	TGTGCCAGCAGCTTAAACACCTACCACCTACGGGACAGGGGCCACGAGCAGTACTTC	CASSLNTYHLRDRGHEQYF
many	TRBV2	TRBD2	TRBJ2-1	TGTGCCAGCAGCCGGGGACTAGCGGGAGATGAGCAGTTCTTC	CASSRGLAGDEQFF
many	TRBV5-1	TRBD1	TRBJ1-2	TGCGCCAGCAGCGAGGGACAGCTCTATGGCTACACCTTC	CASSEGQLYGYTF
-	TRBV6-1	-	TRBJ1-4	TGTGCCAGCAGGCCCAACGGCAATAATGAAAAACTGTTTTTT	CASRPNGNNEKLFF
many	TRBV25-1	TRBD2	TRBJ2-7	TGTGCCAGCAGTACGCGGGGGACCTACGAGCAGTACTTC	CASSTRGTYEQYF
few	TRBV12-3/TRBV12-4	-	TRBJ2-2	TGTGCCAGCAGTTTAGTCCTGGACCCACGGCTGTTTTTT	CASSLVLDPRLFF
many	TRBV27	-	TRBJ1-5	TGTGCCAGCAGTTTATTAGGGAATCAGCCCCAGCATTTT	CASSLLGNQPQHF
many	TRBV30	TRBD1	TRBJ2-7	TGTGCCTGGAGCTCCAGGGGGCTCGAGCAGTACTTC	CAWSSRGLEQYF
-	TRBV6-6	TRBD1	TRBJ1-1	TGTGCCAGCACCACGGGGCAGGGGGTATTCTTT	CASTTGQGVFF
-	TRBV12-3/TRBV12-4	TRBD2	TRBJ2-2	TGTGCCAGCAGCCTACTAGCGGGAGTCCCCGGGGAGCTGTTTTTT	CASSLLAGVPGELFF
few	TRBV11-2	TRBD2	TRBJ2-1	TGTGCCAGCAGCTTAGTAGGGACTAGCAGCTACAATGAGCAGTTCTTC	CASSLVGTSSYNEQFF
many	TRBV20-1	-	TRBJ1-5	TGCAGTGCTAAACAAGGGAGTCAGCCCCAGCATTTT	CSAKQGSQPQHF
-	TRBV10-3	-	TRBJ1-6	TGTGCCATCAGTGACGAGGGAGGTAATTCACCCCTCCACTTT	CAISDEGGNSPLHF
-	TRBV3-1	TRBD2	TRBJ2-3	TGTGCCAGCAGTCAAACGGGGGGGGCTAGCACAGATACGCAGTATTTT	CASSQTGGASTDTQYF
many	TRBV6-5	TRBD2	TRBJ2-1	TGTGCCAGCAGGATAAGCGGGAACTCCTACAATGAGCAGTTCTTC	CASRISGNSYNEQFF
many	TRBV10-3	-	TRBJ2-7	TGTGCCATCAGTGAGCCTGTCCTACGCGAGCAGTACTTC	CAISEPVLREQYF
-	TRBV20-1	-	TRBJ1-2	TGCAGTGCTAACAGGCTTCAGTTTGTTGCTGGCTACACCTTC	CSANRLQFVAGYTF
many	TRBV7-9	TRBD2	TRBJ2-5	TGTGCCAGCAGGACTAGCGCCCAAGAGACCCAGTACTTC	CASRTSAQETQYF
-	TRBV6-1	-	TRBJ1-1	TGTGCCAGCAGTGCGTTGACAGGAGGAAACACTGAAGCTTTCTTT	CASSALTGGNTEAFF
few	TRBV11-2	-	TRBJ1-4	TGTGCCAGCAGCCCGATCATCGGGCGGCGGACTGAAAAACTGTTTTTT	CASSPIIGRRTEKLFF
few	TRBV10-3	TRBD1	TRBJ2-2	TGTGCCATCAGGGGGACAGGGGCCACCGGGGAGCTGTTTTTT	CAIRGTGATGELFF
-	TRBV29-1	-	TRBJ2-7	TGCAGCGTTGTATTTGGGGGATCCAACGAGCAGTACTTC	CSVVFGGSNEQYF
-	TRBV7-9	TRBD2	TRBJ2-7	TGTGCCAGCAGCTCACGGACTAGCGGGGGCTACGAGCAGTACTTC	CASSSRTSGGYEQYF
-	TRBV7-8	TRBD1	TRBJ2-7	TGTGCCAGCAGCTTTTCCGGGGACAGCCCCTACGAGCAGTACTTC	CASSFSGDSPYEQYF
few	TRBV5-1	-	TRBJ2-3	TGCGCCAGCAGCTTGGAGCCAGCAGGCACAACGGATACGCAGTATTTT	CASSLEPAGTTDTQYF
once	TRBV12-3/TRBV12-4	TRBD2	TRBJ2-7	TGTGCCAGCAATTTTCTTATTCAGCGGGAGGGCACGGGGCAGTACTTC	CASNFLIQREGTGQYF
-	TRBV25-1	-	TRBJ1-1	TGTGCCAGCAAGACAGGAATGAACACTGAAGCTTTCTTT	CASKTGMNTEAFF
-	TRBV6-1	TRBD2	TRBJ2-2	TGTGCCAGCAGGGGGGGAGGGCCGAACACCGGGGAGCTGTTTTTT	CASRGGGPNTGELFF
few	TRBV3-1	TRBD1	TRBJ2-7	TGTGCCAGCGGACAGGGGGGAACCTACGAGCAGTACTTC	CASGQGGTYEQYF